Each of the 9 T cell receptor beta chains below was sequenced from the same sample in a study of blood T cell repertoires in COVID-19. Only in-frame clones appear in the TCRdb table, and some are missing; sequencing was by immunoSEQ multiplex PCR. There are 250,000 or so clones in the sample; 85% to 90% occur only once, and around 0.8% lies in the top ten. The sample taken for sequencing was PBMCs or T cells enriched from blood (not recorded which). The source of these receptors is a man aged 45-60 years who had been exposed to COVID-19.

This chain links TRBV28 with TRBJ1-2; 8 nucleotides align to TRBD1. The CDR3 is 15 amino acids. In germline, CDR1 is MDHEN, CDR2 SYDVKM. V shed 5 bases and J 4 bases; nucleotides not matched to a gene: 9. The CDR3 loop is CASSGTGPLAYGYTF. CDR3 nucleotide sequence: TGTGCCAGCAGTGGGACAGGACCACTGGCCTATGGCTACACCTTC.

The rearrangement joins TRBV10-3 to TRBJ2-1, with D possibly being TRBD1 (5 bases). The germline V gene encodes CDR1 ENHRY and CDR2 SYGVKD. V dropped 3 bases and J dropped 5 bases, with 8 bases sitting between them. The CDR3 is 13 amino acids. DNA for the CDR3: TGTGCCATCAGTGAAAGGGGTAACAATGAGCAGTTCTTC. Residues: CAISERGNNEQFF.

This chain links TRBV21-1 with TRBJ2-7; the tabulated D call, TRBD2, remains unverified against the DNA. TRBV21-1 is listed as a pseudogene. CDR3 length: 19 amino acids. The CDR3 DNA reads TGTGCCAGCAGCAAACCGGGGCTAGCGGGAGGCCCACAGATATACGAGCAGTACGTC. Translated: CASSKPGLAGGPQIYEQYV.

This chain links TRBV28 with TRBJ1-2; TRBD1 matches at 7 bases. V shed 5 bases and J 9 bases; nucleotides not matched to a gene: 9. The CDR3 totals 13 residues. Germline V lookup: CDR1 MDHEN, CDR2 SYDVKM. CDR3 nucleotide sequence: TGTGCCAGCAGTCAAGGGACAGTTCGAAGCTACACCTTC. Translating gives CASSQGTVRSYTF.

This chain connects TRBV10-3 to TRBJ1-6; the match to TRBD1 covers 8 bases. The CDR3 sequence is 15 residues long. Germline V gene lookup returns CDR1 ENHRY and CDR2 SYGVKD. Trimming cost V 8 bases and J 10 bases; bases outside gene matches: 13. CDR3: CAIRQGADTQSPLHF. Here the CDR3 DNA reads TGTGCCATCCGCCAGGGGGCAGATACTCAATCACCCCTCCACTTT.

As concerns this clone: A junction end diverges from the germline sequence, so it may reflect a read error. The chain uses TRBV7-6 and TRBJ2-2, with TRBD2 matching over 11 bases. CDR1 is SGHVS and CDR2 is FNYEAQ in the germline V gene. This CDR3 is 18 amino acids long. The CDR3 protein is CASSLRVAGGRNPGELFF. The CDR3 bases are TGTGCCAGCAGCTTGAGAGTAGCGGGGGGGAGGAACCCCGGGGAGCTGTTTTTT.

The J gene is TRBJ2-2, the V gene TRBV11-3; 11 bases line up with TRBD2. The germline gives CDR1 SGHNT, CDR2 YENEEA. CDR3 length: 15 residues. The trim removed 1 base at V and 5 bases at J, leaving 0 bases unmatched. CDR3 DNA: TGTGCCAGCAGCTTAGGGACTAGCGGGACCGGGGAGCTGTTTTTT. This sequence encodes CASSLGTSGTGELFF.

This clone was picked up one time. The rearrangement uses TRBV10-3 and TRBJ2-3; D not certain. The CDR3 has 16 residues. Germline assignment: CDR1 ENHRY and CDR2 SYGVKD. Between the trimmed V and J ends, which lost 7 bases and 3 bases, there was a span of 20 bases. The chain's CDR3 is CAIKLDGAPGTDTQYF. In nucleotides, the CDR3 is TGTGCCATCAAGTTGGATGGCGCGCCAGGTACAGATACGCAGTATTTT.

The chain uses TRBV10-3 and TRBJ1-5; 7 bases agree with TRBD1. CDR1 and CDR2 from the germline V gene are ENHRY and SYGVKD. Trimming removed 11 bases from V and 6 bases from J; junction bases left unmatched: 10. The CDR3 runs to 13 residues. The CDR3 protein is CAVTGVLSQPQHF. CDR3 in DNA: TGTGCCGTTACAGGGGTTTTGAGTCAGCCCCAGCATTTT.